The 6 T cell receptor beta chains below were found in one sample sequenced in a study of technical replicates of blood from several donors. Profiled with immunoSEQ multiplex PCR; TCRdb holds only in-frame clones, not every one. The sample holds tens of thousands of clones, approximately 94% seen once. What was sequenced was T cells isolated from PBMCs. These receptors were collected from a human donor in good health.

The V gene is TRBV6-6, the J gene TRBJ2-7; D possibly corresponds to TRBD2 (7 bases). The length of the CDR3 is 15 residues. Germline CDR1 MNHNY, CDR2 SVGAGI (reference sequence). V dropped 5 bases and J dropped 6 bases, with 20 bases sitting between them. CDR3 protein: CASSTTGGLNSEQYF. DNA of the CDR3: TGTGCCAGCAGTACCACGGGGGGCCTCAATTCCGAGCAGTACTTC.

J is TRBJ1-1 and V is TRBV6-1, with 9 bases aligning to TRBD1. The germline CDR1 and CDR2 sequences are MNHNS and SASEGT. After removal of 3 bases from V and 8 bases from J, the junction contained 7 bases not matched to a gene. CDR3 length: 14 residues. In nucleotides, the CDR3 is TGTGCCAGCAGTGATTTACAGGGGGCACTGGAAGCTTTCTTT. This encodes CASSDLQGALEAFF.

This rearrangement joins TRBV7-2 to TRBJ2-2; 7 nucleotides align to TRBD1. With 2 bases clipped from V and 6 bases from J, the junction kept 6 bases outside the gene matches. The length of the CDR3 is 15 residues. Germline lookup yields CDR1 SGHTA and CDR2 FQGNSA. Here the CDR3 reads CASSLSTGSSGELFF. The CDR3 nucleotides are TGTGCCAGCAGCTTATCGACAGGGAGTTCCGGGGAGCTGTTTTTT.

The rearrangement uses TRBV6-1 and TRBJ1-5; 8 nucleotides agree with TRBD1. The V segment lost 8 bases and the J segment 1 base; nucleotides outside the gene matches: 1. Germline lookup yields CDR1 MNHNS and CDR2 SASEGT. The CDR3 totals 13 residues. CDR3 in amino acids: CASRTGSNQPQHF. The CDR3 DNA reads as TGTGCCAGCCGGACAGGGAGCAATCAGCCCCAGCATTTT.

This chain joins TRBV5-1 and TRBJ1-1, with no clear D. The CDR3 is made up of 15 amino acids. Germline V gene sequence: CDR1 SGHRS, CDR2 YFSETQ. Trimming took off 0 bases at V and 2 bases at J, with 11 bases between the two ends. The CDR3 coding sequence is TGCGCCAGCAGCTTGGCGGGTGGGAGCAACACTGAAGCTTTCTTT. As protein: CASSLAGGSNTEAFF.

CDR3 region: CSGYAGTSGGDEQFF. The CDR3 coding sequence is TGCAGCGGATATGCCGGGACTAGCGGGGGGGATGAGCAGTTCTTC. The chain uses TRBV29-1 and TRBJ2-1, with 16 bases that match TRBD2. The CDR3 sequence is 15 residues long. Per germline, CDR1 SQVTM and CDR2 ANQGSEA. The trim removed 7 bases at V and 8 bases at J, leaving 8 bases unmatched.